This T cell receptor beta chain was identified in a study of Graves' ophthalmopathy and Graves' hyperthyroidism. Study context: Pretreatment peripheral blood was obtained at initial diagnosis.

The sequenced template was RNA, covering the TCR beta CDR3 region. Investigators did first-round RT-PCR with HTBI primers, then second-round multiplex PCR. MiXCR, run by TCRdb on the multiplex PCR reads, gives a single entry per CDR3 protein. This sample has hundreds of thousands of distinct CDR3 sequences; more than 20% occur once, and the top ten carry roughly 3.2%. V lost 4 bases, J lost 2 bases, and 9 bases lay in between. CDR1 is SGHRS and CDR2 is YFSETQ in the germline V gene. This CDR3 spans 14 amino acids. Stable hyperthyroid donors showed no ophthalmopathy during 18 months follow-up. Points from the study as a whole: Most clonotypes expanded in thyroid above 0.001 frequency were present in blood too.

The table lists this clonotype with a few counts. Antigen unknown. This receptor was identified in a young woman with stable Graves' hyperthyroidism. The specimen sequenced was peripheral blood. The rearrangement uses TRBV5-1 and TRBJ2-2, with D maybe TRBD1 (5 bases). The CDR3 sequence is CASSETDNTGELFF. DNA for the CDR3: TGCGCCAGCAGCGAGACAGACAACACCGGGGAGCTGTTTTTT. The whole variable domain, filled in from reference TRBV5-1 and TRBJ2-2, reads KAGVTQTPRYLIKTRGQQVTLSCSPISGHRSVSWYQQTPGQGLQFLFEYFSETQRNKGNFPGRFSGRQFSNSRSEMNVSTLELGDSALYLCASSETDNTGELFFGEGSRLTVL.